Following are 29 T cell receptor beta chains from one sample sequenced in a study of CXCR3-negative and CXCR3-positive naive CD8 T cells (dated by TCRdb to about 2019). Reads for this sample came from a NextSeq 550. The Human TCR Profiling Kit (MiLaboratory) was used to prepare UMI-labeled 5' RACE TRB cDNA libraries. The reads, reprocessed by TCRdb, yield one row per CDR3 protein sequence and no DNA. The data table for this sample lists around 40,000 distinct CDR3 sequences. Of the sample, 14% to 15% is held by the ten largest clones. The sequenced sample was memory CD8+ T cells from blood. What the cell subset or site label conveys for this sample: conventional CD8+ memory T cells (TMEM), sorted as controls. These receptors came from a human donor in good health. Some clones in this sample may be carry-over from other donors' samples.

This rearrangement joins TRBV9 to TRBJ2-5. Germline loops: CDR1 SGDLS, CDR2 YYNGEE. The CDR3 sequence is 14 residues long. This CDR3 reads CASSVTELQETQYF.

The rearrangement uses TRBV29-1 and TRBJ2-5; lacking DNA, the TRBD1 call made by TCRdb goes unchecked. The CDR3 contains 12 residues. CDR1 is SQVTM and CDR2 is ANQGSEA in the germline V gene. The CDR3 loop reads CSVERTQETQYF.

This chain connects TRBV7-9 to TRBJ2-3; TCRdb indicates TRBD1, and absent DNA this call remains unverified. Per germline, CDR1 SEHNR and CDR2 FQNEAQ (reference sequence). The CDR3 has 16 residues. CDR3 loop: CASSLDVLQRGDTQYF. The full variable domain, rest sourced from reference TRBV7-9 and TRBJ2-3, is DTGVSQNPRHKITKRGQNVTFRCDPISEHNRLYWYRQTLGQGPEFLTYFQNEAQLEKSRLLSDRFSAERPKGSFSTLEIQRTEQGDSAMYLCASSLDVLQRGDTQYFGPGTRLTVL.

The CDR3 protein is CASSLGDRGLEAFF. The V and J genes are TRBV28 and TRBJ1-1; lacking DNA, the TRBD1 call made by TCRdb goes unchecked. The CDR3 totals 14 residues. CDR1 and CDR2 from the germline V gene are MDHEN and SYDVKM. The full variable domain, its missing parts supplied by reference TRBV28 and TRBJ1-1, is DVKVTQSSRYLVKRTGEKVFLECVQDMDHENMFWYRQDPGLGLRLIYFSYDVKMKEKGDIPEGYSVSREKKERFSLILESASTNQTSMYLCASSLGDRGLEAFFGQGTRLTVV.

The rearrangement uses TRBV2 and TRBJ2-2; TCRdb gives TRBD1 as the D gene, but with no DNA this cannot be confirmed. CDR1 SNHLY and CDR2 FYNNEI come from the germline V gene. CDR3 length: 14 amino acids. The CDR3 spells CASSGGRGAGELFF.

CDR3 protein: CASSSAGWGLVYEQYF. The rearrangement uses TRBV28 and TRBJ2-7; lacking DNA, the TRBD2 call made by TCRdb goes unchecked. The CDR3 length is 16 residues. CDR1 is MDHEN and CDR2 is SYDVKM in the germline V gene.

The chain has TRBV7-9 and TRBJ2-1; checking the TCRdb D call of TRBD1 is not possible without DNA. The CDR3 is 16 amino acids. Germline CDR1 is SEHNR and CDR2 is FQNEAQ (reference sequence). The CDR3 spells CASSRTGTGGIGEQFF.

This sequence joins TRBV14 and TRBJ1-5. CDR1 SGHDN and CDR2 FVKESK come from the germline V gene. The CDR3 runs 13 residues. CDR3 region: CASSQESYQPQHF.

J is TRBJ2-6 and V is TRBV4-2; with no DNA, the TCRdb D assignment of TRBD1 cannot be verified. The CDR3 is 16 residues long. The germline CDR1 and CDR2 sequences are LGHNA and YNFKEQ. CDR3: CASSQAPREGANVLTF.

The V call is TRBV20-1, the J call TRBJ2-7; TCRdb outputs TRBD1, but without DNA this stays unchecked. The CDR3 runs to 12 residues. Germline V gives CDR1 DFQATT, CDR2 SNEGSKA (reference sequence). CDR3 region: CSARTVSYEQYF.

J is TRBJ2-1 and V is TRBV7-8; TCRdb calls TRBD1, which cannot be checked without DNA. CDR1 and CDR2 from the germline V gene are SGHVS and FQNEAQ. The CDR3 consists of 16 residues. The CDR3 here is CASSLMLGQGANEQFF.

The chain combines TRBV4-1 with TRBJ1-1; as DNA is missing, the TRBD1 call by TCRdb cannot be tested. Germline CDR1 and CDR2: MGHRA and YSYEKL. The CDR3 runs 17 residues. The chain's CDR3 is CASSQDPGTGGFTEAFF.

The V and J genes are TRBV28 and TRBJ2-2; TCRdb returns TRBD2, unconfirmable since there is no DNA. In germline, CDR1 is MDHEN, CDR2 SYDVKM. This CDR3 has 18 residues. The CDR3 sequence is CASSPLGGLAGGTGELFF. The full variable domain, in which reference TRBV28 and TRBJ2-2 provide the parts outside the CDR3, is DVKVTQSSRYLVKRTGEKVFLECVQDMDHENMFWYRQDPGLGLRLIYFSYDVKMKEKGDIPEGYSVSREKKERFSLILESASTNQTSMYLCASSPLGGLAGGTGELFFGEGSRLTVL.

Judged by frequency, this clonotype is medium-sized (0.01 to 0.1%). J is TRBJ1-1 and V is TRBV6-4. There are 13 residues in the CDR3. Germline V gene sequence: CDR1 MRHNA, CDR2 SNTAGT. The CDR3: CASSDQGNTEAFF.

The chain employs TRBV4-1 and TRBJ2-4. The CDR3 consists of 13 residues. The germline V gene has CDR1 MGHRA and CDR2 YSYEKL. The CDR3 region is CASSQGGMDIQYF.

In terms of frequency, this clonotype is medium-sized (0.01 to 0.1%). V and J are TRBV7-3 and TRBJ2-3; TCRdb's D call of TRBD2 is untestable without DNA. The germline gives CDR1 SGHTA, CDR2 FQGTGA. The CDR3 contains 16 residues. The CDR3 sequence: CASSLNGGGMTDTQYF.

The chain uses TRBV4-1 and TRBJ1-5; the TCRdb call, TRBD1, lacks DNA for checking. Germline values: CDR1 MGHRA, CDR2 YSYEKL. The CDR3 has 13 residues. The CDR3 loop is CASSQGLNQPQHF.

This CDR3 reads CASSLEVVSPLHF. The rearrangement links TRBV7-2 to TRBJ1-6. The germline CDR1 and CDR2 sequences are SGHTA and FQGNSA. This CDR3 has 13 residues.

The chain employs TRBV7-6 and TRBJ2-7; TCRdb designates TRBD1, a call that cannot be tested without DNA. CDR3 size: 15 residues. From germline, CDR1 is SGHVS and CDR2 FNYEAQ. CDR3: CASSDPGGASYEQYF.

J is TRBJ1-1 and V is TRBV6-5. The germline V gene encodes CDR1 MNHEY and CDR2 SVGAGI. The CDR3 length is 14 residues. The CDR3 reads CASSYSRGSTEAFF.

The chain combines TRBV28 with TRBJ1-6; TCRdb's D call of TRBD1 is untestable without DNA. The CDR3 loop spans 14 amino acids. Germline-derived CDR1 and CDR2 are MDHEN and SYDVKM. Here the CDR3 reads CASGPDRRRPTLHF.

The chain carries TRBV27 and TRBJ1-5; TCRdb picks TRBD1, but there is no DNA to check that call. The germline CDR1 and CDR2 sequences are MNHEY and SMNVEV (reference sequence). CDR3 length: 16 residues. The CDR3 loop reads CASSIRTGDLNQPQHF.

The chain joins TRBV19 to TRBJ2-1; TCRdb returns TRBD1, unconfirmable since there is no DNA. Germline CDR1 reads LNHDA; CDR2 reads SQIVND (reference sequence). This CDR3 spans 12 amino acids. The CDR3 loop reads CAIGGGSGEQFF.

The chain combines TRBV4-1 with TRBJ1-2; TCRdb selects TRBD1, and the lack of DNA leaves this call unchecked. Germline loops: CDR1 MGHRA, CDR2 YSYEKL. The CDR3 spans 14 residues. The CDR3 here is CASSQAQGDYGYTF.

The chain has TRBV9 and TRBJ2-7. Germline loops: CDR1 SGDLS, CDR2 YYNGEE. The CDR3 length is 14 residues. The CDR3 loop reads CASSVAVGEYEQYF.

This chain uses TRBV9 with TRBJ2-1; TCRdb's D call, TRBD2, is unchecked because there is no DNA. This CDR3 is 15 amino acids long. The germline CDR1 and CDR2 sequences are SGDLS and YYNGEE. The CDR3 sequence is CASSVTSGVYNEQFF.

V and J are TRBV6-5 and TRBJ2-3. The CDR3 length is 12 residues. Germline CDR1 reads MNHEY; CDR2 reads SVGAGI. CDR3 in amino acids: CASSNPRSTQYF.

CDR3 in amino acids: CASSITQEPQETQYF. This chain joins TRBV7-9 and TRBJ2-5; TCRdb indicates TRBD1, and absent DNA this call remains unverified. CDR1 and CDR2 (germline): SEHNR, FQNEAQ (reference sequence). The CDR3 extends over 15 amino acids.

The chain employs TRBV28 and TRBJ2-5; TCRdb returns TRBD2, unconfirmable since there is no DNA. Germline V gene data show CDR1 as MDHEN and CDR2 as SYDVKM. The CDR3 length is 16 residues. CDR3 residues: CASSLWKGLAQETQYF.